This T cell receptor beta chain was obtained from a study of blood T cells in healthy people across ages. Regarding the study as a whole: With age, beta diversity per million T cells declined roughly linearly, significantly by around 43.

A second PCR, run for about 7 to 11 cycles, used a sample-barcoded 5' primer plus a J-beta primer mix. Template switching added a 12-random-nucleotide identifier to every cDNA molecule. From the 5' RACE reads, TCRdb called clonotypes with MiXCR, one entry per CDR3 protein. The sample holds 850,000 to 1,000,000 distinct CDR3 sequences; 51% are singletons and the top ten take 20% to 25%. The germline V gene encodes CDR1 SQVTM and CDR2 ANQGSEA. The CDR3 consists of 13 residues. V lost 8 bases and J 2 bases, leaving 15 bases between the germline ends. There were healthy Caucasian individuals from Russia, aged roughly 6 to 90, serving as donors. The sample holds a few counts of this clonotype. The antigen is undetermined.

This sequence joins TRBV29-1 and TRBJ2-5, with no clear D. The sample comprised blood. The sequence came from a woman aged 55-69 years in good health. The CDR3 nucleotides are TGCAGCCCCCAGGTCTATAGGCAAGAGACCCAGTACTTC. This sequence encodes CSPQVYRQETQYF.